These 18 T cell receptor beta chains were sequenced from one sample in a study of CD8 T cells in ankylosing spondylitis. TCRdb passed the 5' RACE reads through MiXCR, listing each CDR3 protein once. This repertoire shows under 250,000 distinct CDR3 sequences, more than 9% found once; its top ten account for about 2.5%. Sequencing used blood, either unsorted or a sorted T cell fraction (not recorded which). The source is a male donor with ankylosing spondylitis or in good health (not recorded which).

CDR3 in DNA: TGTGCCAGCAGCTCTCCCCTTGGGCCCGAGACCCAGTACTTC. Encoded protein: CASSSPLGPETQYF. The V call is TRBV21-1, the J call TRBJ2-5; TRBD2 was called by the table and not checked on the DNA. TRBV21-1 is a pseudogene segment. The CDR3 consists of 14 residues.

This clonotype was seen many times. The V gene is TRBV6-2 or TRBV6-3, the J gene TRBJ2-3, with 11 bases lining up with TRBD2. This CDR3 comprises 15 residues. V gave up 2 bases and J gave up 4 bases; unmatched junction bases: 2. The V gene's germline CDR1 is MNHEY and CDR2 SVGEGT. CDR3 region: CASSYASGGSDTQYF. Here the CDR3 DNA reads TGTGCCAGCAGTTACGCTAGCGGGGGGTCAGATACGCAGTATTTT.

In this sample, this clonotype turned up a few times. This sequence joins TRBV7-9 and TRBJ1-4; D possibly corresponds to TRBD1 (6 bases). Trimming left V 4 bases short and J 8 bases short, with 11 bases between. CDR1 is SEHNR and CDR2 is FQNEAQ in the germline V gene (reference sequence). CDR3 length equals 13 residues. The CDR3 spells CASSSQGSEKLFF. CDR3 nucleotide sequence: TGTGCCAGCAGCTCACAGGGTAGCGAAAAACTGTTTTTT.

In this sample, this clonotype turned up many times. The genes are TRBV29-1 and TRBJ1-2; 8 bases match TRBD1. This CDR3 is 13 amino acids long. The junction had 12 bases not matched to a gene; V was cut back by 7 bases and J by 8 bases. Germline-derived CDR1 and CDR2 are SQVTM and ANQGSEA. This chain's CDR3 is CSARRTGTEGYTF. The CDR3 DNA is TGCAGCGCCCGCAGGACAGGGACGGAGGGCTACACCTTC.

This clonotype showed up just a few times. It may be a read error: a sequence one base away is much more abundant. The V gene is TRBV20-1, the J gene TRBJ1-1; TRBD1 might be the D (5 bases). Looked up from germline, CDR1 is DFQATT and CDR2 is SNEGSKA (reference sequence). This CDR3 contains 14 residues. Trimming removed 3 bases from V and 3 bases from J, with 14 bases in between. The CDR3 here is CSASSRGGDTEAFF. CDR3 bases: TGCAGTGCTAGTTCCCGGGGGGGGGACACTGAAGCTTTCTTT.

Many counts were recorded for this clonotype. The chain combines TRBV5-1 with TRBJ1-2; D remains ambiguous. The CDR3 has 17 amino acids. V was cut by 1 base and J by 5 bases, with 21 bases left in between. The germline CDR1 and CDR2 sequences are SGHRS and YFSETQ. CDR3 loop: CASSLPQPDPERYGYTF. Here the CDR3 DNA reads TGCGCCAGCAGCTTGCCCCAACCGGACCCCGAGAGGTATGGCTACACCTTC.

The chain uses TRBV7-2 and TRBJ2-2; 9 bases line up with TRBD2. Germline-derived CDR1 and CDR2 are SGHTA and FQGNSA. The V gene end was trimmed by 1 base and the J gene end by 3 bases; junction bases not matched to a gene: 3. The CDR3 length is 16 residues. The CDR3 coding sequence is TGTGCCAGCAGCTTAGTAGGCGGGAGGGACACCGGGGAGCTGTTTTTT. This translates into CASSLVGGRDTGELFF. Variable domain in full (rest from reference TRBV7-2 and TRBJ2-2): GAGVSQSPSNKVTEKGKDVELRCDPISGHTALYWYRQSLGQGLEFLIYFQGNSAPDKSGLPSDRFSAERTGGSVSTLTIQRTQQEDSAVYLCASSLVGGRDTGELFFGEGSRLTVL.

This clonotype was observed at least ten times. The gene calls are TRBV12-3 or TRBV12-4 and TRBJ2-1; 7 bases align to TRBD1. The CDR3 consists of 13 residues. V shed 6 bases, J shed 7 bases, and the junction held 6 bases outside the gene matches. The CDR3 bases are TGTGCCAGCAGCTCACAGGGGAATAATGAGCAGTTCTTC. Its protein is CASSSQGNNEQFF.

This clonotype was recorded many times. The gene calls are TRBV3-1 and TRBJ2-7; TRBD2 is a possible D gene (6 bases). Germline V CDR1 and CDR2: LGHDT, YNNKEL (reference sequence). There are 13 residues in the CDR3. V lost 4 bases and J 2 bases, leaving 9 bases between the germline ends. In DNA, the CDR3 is TGTGCCAGCAGCCCCCGGGGGACCTACGAGCAGTACTTC. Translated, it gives CASSPRGTYEQYF.

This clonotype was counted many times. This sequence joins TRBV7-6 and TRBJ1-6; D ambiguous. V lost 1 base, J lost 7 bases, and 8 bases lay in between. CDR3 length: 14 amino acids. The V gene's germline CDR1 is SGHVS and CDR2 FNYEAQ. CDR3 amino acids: CASSLVPDNSPLHF. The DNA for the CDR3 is TGTGCCAGCAGCTTAGTGCCAGACAATTCACCCCTCCACTTT.

CDR3 nucleotide sequence: TGTGCCAGCAGTTACTCGTATGCCACGGGAAACACCATATATTTT. This encodes CASSYSYATGNTIYF. This rearrangement joins TRBV6-5 to TRBJ1-3; D unclear. The CDR3 contains 15 residues. Germline V gives CDR1 MNHEY, CDR2 SVGAGI. Trimming pared 0 bases from V and 4 bases from J, leaving 10 bases between.

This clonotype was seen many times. CDR3 region: CASSTGTAENYGYTF. CDR3 bases: TGCGCCAGCAGCACCGGGACAGCTGAAAACTATGGCTACACCTTC. The chain has TRBV5-1 and TRBJ1-2, with TRBD1 identical over 7 bases. With 4 bases clipped from V and 2 bases from J, the junction kept 8 bases outside the gene matches. CDR1 and CDR2 (germline): SGHRS, YFSETQ. This CDR3 is 15 amino acids long.

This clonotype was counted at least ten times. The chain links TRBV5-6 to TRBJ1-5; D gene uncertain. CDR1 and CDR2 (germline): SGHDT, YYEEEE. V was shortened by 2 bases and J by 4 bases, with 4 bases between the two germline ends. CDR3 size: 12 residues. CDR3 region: CASSFPNQPQHF. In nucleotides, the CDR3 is TGTGCCAGCAGCTTCCCAAATCAGCCCCAGCATTTT.

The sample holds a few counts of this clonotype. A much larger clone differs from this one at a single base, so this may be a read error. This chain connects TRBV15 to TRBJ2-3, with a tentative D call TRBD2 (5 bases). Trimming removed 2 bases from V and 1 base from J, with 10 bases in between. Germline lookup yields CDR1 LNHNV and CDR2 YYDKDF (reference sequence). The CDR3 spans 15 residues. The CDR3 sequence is CATSRWVSGTDTQYF. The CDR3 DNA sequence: TGTGCCACCAGCAGATGGGTTAGCGGCACAGATACGCAGTATTTT.

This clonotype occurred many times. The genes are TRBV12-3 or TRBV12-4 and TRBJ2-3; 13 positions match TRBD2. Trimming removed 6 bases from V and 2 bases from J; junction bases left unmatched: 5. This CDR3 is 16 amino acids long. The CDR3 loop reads CASSYGLAGATDTQYF. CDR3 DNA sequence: TGTGCCAGCAGCTATGGACTAGCGGGGGCCACAGATACGCAGTATTTT.

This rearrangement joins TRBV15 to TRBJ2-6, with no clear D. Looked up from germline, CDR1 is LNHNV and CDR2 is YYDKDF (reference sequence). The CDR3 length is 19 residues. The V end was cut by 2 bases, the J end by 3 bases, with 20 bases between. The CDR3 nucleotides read TGTGCCACCAGCAGAAACTCCGAGGCCCGAGCATTTGGGGCCAACGTCCTGACTTTC. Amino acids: CATSRNSEARAFGANVLTF.

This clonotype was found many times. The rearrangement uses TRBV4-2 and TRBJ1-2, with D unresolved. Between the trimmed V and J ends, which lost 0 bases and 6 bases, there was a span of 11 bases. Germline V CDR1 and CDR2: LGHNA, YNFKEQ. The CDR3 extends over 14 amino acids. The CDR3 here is CASSQEAGRHGYTF. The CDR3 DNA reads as TGTGCCAGCAGCCAAGAGGCAGGCCGGCATGGCTACACCTTC.

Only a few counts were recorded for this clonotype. DNA for the CDR3: TGTGCCAGCAGCCAAGAGACAGGGGGCCCCACGGTGTTTTTT. It is translated as CASSQETGGPTVFF. J is TRBJ1-4 and V is TRBV4-2; 10 nucleotides match TRBD1. After removal of 0 bases from V and 15 bases from J, the junction contained 7 bases not matched to a gene. This CDR3 contains 14 residues. Germline CDR1 and CDR2: LGHNA and YNFKEQ.